This T cell receptor (beta chain) was identified during a study of molecular identifiers for immune sequencing clone quantification. TCRdb independently ran MiXCR on the PCR reads; one entry per CDR3 protein. The sample lists 70,000 to 90,000 distinct CDR3 sequences, roughly 23% seen once, with approximately 1.1% in the top ten. This clonotype was seen at least ten times. CDR1 MNHEY and CDR2 SVGEGT come from the germline V gene. V lost 2 bases and J 2 bases, leaving 22 bases between the germline ends. The CDR3 spans 19 residues. The sample consisted of naive CD8+ T cells from blood, with Jurkat cell RNA spiked in. As to subset: FACS-sorted CD8+CD4-CCR7+CD45RA+ naive T cells. The clonotype originates from a human donor in good health. Some libraries in this study had Jurkat cell RNA spiked in. The V gene is TRBV6-2 or TRBV6-3, the J gene TRBJ1-5; D not resolved. The CDR3 region is CASSYDTAILGGRNQPQHF. The CDR3 region has the DNA TGTGCCAGCAGTTACGATACGGCCATCCTGGGTGGTCGCAATCAGCCCCAGCATTTT.